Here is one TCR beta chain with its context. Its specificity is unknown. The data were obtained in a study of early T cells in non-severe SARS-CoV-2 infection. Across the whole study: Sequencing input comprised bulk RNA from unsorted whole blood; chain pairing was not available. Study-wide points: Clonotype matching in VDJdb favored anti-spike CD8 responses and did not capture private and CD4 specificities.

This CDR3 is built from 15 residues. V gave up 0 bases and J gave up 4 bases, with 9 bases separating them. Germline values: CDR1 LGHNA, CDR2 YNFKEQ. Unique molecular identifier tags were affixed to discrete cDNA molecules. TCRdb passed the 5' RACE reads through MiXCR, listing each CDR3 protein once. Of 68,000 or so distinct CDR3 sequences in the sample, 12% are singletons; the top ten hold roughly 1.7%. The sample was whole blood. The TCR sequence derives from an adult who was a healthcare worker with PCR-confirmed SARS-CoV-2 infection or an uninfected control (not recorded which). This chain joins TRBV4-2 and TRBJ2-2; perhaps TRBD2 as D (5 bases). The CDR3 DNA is TGTGCCAGCAGCCAAGATACGGGGATCACCGGGGAGCTGTTTTTT. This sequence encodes CASSQDTGITGELFF.